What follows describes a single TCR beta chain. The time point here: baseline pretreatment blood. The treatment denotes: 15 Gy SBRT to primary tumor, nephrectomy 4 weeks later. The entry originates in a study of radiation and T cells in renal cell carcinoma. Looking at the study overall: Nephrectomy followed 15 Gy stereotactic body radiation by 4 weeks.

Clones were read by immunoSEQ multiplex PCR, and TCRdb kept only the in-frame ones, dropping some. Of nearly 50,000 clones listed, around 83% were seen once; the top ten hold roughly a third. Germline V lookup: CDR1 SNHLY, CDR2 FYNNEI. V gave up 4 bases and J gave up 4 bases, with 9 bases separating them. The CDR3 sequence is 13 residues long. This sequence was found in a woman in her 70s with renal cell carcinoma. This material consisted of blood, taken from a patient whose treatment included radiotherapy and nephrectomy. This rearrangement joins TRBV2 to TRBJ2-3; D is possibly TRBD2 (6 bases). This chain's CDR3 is CASSGLGADTQYF. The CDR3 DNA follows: TGTGCCAGCAGTGGACTAGGGGCAGATACGCAGTATTTT.